Many counts were recorded for the clone carrying this TCR beta chain. Its antigen is currently unknown. This entry belongs to a study of T cell repertoires in cytomegalovirus infection. Across the study: Evidence of both CMV infection and a matching HLA type came from public TCR beta signatures. Study observations and caveats: Cumulative public TCR beta family frequency identified carriers of CMV plus the relevant HLA. Dominating the ex vivo response were HLA-C-restricted CMV-specific TCR beta clonotypes.

One entry per CDR3 protein, called by TCRdb with MiXCR from the reads. The sample gives just under 300,000 distinct CDR3 sequences, about a tenth of which show up once; over 2.5% is in the top ten. Germline CDR1 and CDR2: SGHTA and FQGNSA. V was trimmed by 1 base and J by 4 bases, leaving 7 bases between them. The length of the CDR3 is 13 residues. This TCR came from a human donor in good health (CMV status not recorded). Some clones in this sample may be carry-over from other donors' samples. This chain uses TRBV7-2 with TRBJ1-2; D unresolved. Sequences were obtained from PBMCs. The CDR3 is CASSLGKGYGYTF. Here the CDR3 DNA reads TGTGCCAGCAGCTTAGGCAAGGGCTATGGCTACACCTTC.